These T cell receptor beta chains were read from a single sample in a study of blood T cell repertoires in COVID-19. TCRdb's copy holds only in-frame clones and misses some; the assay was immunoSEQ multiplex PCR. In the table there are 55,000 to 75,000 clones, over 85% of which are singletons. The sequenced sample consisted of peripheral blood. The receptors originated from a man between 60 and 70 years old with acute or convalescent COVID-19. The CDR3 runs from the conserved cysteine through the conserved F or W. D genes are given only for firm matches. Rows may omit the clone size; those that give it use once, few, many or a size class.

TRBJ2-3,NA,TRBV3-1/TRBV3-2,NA,CASSQERDRTDTQYF,TGTGCCAGCAGCCAAGAACGGGATCGCACAGATACGCAGTATTTT
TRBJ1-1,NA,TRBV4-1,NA,CASSQGEGRNTEAFF,TGCGCCAGCAGCCAAGGTGAGGGCCGGAACACTGAAGCTTTCTTT
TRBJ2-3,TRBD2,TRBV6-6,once,CASSLRSGGRDTQYF,TGTGCCAGCAGTTTGAGAAGCGGGGGGCGGGATACGCAGTATTTT
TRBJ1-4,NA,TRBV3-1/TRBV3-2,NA,CASSQGGSHEKLFF,TGTGCCAGCAGCCAAGGAGGCTCCCATGAAAAACTGTTTTTT
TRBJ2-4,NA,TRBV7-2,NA,CASSLAPPLNIQYF,TGTGCCAGCAGCCTAGCCCCCCCCCTGAACATTCAGTACTTC
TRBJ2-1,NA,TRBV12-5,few,CASGSGGSSYNEQFF,TGTGCTAGTGGTTCAGGAGGGAGCTCCTACAATGAGCAGTTCTTC
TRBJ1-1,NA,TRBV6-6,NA,CASSLGVSEAFF,TGTGCCAGCAGTTTGGGAGTGTCTGAAGCTTTCTTT
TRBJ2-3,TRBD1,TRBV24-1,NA,CATSRTGGGTDTQYF,TGTGCCACCAGCCGAACAGGGGGCGGCACAGATACGCAGTATTTT
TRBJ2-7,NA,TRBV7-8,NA,CASSYIQGSYEQYF,TGTGCCAGCAGCTACATACAGGGCTCCTACGAGCAGTACTTC
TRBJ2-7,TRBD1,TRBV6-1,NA,CASSEPGGTGLYEQYF,TGTGCCAGCAGTGAACCCGGAGGGACAGGGTTGTACGAGCAGTACTTC
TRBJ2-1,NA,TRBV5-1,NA,CASSLAPGISSYNEQFF,TGCGCCAGCAGCTTGGCCCCAGGGATAAGCTCCTACAATGAGCAGTTCTTC
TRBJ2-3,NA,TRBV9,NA,CASSVAGGPVDTQYF,TGTGCCAGCAGCGTAGCCGGGGGGCCCGTAGATACGCAGTATTTT
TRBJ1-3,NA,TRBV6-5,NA,CASSYSGGNGNTIYF,TGTGCCAGCAGTTACTCGGGGGGAAATGGAAACACCATATATTTT
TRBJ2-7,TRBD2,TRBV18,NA,CASSPGLAGAFEQYF,TGTGCCAGCTCACCTGGACTAGCGGGGGCGTTTGAGCAGTACTTC
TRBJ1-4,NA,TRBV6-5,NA,CASSSPRVGEKLFF,TGTGCCAGCAGTTCACCCAGGGTTGGCGAAAAACTGTTTTTT
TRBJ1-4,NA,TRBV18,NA,CASSPISEGGKLFF,TGTGCCAGCTCACCCATCTCCGAGGGAGGAAAACTGTTTTTT
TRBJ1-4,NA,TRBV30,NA,CAWSFGRAASRKLFF,TGTGCCTGGAGTTTCGGGAGAGCGGCCTCTCGGAAACTGTTTTTT
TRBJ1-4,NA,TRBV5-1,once,CASSRSVPATNEKLFF,TGCGCCAGCAGCAGATCAGTACCTGCAACTAATGAAAAACTGTTTTTT
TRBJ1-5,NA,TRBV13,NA,CASSLRVLGGRSNQPQHF,TGTGCCAGCAGCTTAAGGGTATTGGGAGGCCGAAGCAATCAGCCCCAGCATTTT
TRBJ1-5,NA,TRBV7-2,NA,CASSLPLQPQHF,TGTGCCAGCAGCTTACCCCTTCAGCCCCAGCATTTT
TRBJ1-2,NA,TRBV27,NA,CASSLSPEITNYGYTF,TGTGCCAGCAGTTTATCCCCCGAGATTACTAACTATGGCTACACCTTC
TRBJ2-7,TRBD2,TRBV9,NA,CASSVADSGGAYYEQYF,TGTGCCAGCAGCGTTGCGGATAGCGGGGGGGCGTATTACGAGCAGTACTTC
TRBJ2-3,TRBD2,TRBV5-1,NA,CASRLAGGFTDTQYF,TGCGCCAGTAGACTAGCGGGGGGATTCACAGATACGCAGTATTTT
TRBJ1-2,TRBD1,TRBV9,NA,CASSVTTGGTSGYTF,TGTGCCAGCAGCGTGACAACAGGGGGAACCTCTGGCTACACCTTC
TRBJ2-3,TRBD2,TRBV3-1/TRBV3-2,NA,CASSLISGGDTQYF,TGTGCCAGCAGCTTAATTAGCGGGGGGGATACGCAGTATTTT
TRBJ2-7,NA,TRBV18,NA,CASSHQRSSYEQYF,TGTGCCAGCTCACACCAGCGGTCCTCCTACGAGCAGTACTTC
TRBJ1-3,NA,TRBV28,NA,CASKGLEGSGNTIYF,TGTGCCAGCAAGGGGTTGGAGGGCTCTGGAAACACCATATATTTT
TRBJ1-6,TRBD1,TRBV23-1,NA,CASSQSPNRGSSPLHF,TGCGCCAGCAGTCAATCGCCCAACAGGGGAAGCTCACCCCTCCACTTT
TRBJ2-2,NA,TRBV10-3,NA,CASLQGPNTGELFF,TGTGCCTCTTTACAGGGACCGAACACCGGGGAGCTGTTTTTT
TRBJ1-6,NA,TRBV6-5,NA,CATKPGQNSPLHF,TGTGCCACCAAACCGGGACAAAATTCACCCCTCCACTTT
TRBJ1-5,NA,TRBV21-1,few,CASSKGQGAVRNQPQHF,TGTGCCAGCAGCAAAGGTCAGGGGGCTGTCCGGAATCAGCCCCAGCATTTT
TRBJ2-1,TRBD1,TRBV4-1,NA,CASSRQGGAPNEQFF,TGCGCCAGCAGCCGTCAAGGGGGCGCCCCCAATGAGCAGTTCTTC
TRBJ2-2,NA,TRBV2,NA,CASSVLNTGELFF,TGTGCCAGCAGCGTCCTGAACACCGGGGAGCTGTTTTTT
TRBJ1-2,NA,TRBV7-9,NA,CASSLGHYVYGYTF,TGTGCCAGCAGCTTAGGACATTATGTCTATGGCTACACCTTC
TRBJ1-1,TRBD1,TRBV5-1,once,CASSKPWTGPTEAFF,TGCGCCAGCAGCAAACCCTGGACAGGGCCCACTGAAGCTTTCTTT
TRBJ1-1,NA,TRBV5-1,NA,CASSSGGSTEAFF,TGCGCCAGCAGCTCTGGGGGCTCGACTGAAGCTTTCTTT
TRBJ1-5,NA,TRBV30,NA,CAWNRDMGQPQHF,TGTGCCTGGAACAGGGACATGGGGCAGCCCCAGCATTTT
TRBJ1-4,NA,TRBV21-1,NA,CASVRDRVTATNEKLFF,TGTGCCAGCGTCCGGGACAGGGTTACGGCAACTAATGAAAAACTGTTTTTT
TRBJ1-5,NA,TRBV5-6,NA,CASSLRQPQHF,TGTGCCAGCAGCTTGCGTCAGCCCCAGCATTTT
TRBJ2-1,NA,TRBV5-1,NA,CASSFLGNSYNEQFF,TGCGCCAGCAGCTTTCTAGGAAACTCCTACAATGAGCAGTTCTTC
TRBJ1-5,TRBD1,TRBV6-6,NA,CASSLQGDQPQHF,TGTGCCAGCAGTCTCCAGGGGGATCAGCCCCAGCATTTT
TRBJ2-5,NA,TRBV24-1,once,CATSDLLGGATETQYF,TGTGCCACCAGTGATTTGTTAGGGGGGGCAACAGAGACCCAGTACTTC
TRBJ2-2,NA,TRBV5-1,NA,CASSFIQGYTGELFF,TGCGCCAGCAGCTTTATCCAGGGGTACACCGGGGAGCTGTTTTTT
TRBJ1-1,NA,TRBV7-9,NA,CASSLRGGVMNTEAFF,TGTGCCAGCAGCTTAAGGGGCGGGGTGATGAACACTGAAGCTTTCTTT
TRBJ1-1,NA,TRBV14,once,CASSQVLNSEAFF,TGTGCCAGCAGCCAAGTGTTAAACAGTGAAGCTTTCTTT
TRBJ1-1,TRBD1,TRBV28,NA,CASSSVGTGIVGTEAFF,TGTGCCAGCAGTTCGGTCGGGACAGGGATTGTGGGGACTGAAGCTTTCTTT
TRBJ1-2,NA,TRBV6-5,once,CASSSVREGYGYTF,TGTGCCAGCAGTTCGGTACGCGAGGGCTATGGCTACACCTTC
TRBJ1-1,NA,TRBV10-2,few,CASSPTVTEAFF,TGCGCCAGCAGTCCGACAGTTACTGAAGCTTTCTTT
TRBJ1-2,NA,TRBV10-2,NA,CASSRGLGYGYTF,TGCGCCAGCAGTCGAGGGCTCGGCTATGGCTACACCTTC
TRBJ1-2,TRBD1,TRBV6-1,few,CASSDPRGQGNYGYTF,TGTGCCAGCAGTGACCCCAGGGGGCAGGGGAACTATGGCTACACCTTC
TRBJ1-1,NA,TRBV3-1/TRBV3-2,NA,CASSQEIGTEAFF,TGTGCCAGCAGCCAAGAAATCGGGACTGAAGCTTTCTTT
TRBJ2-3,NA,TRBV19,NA,CASSPDRPSTDTQYF,TGTGCCAGTAGCCCTGACAGACCTAGCACAGATACGCAGTATTTT
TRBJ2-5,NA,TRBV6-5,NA,CASKLGSTETQYF,TGTGCCAGCAAACTAGGTTCAACAGAGACCCAGTACTTC
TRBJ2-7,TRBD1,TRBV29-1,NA,CSVRQGVYYEQYF,TGCAGCGTTCGCCAGGGGGTGTACTACGAGCAGTACTTC